The 14 T cell receptor beta chains given below trace back to one sample, sequenced in a study of T cell changes during pregnancy in multiple sclerosis. Here immunoSEQ multiplex PCR was the method, and the copy in TCRdb shows in-frame clones only, minus some. The sample contains approximately 100,000 clones, about 90% of which appear only once. The material sequenced was peripheral blood, taken after pregnancy. The receptors stem from a female donor with multiple sclerosis, enrolled in a pregnancy study.

J is TRBJ2-1 and V is TRBV14; TRBD1 matches 8 bases. V was pared by 2 bases and J by 8 bases, with 8 bases of the junction left unmatched. The CDR3 extends over 15 amino acids. In germline, CDR1 is SGHDN, CDR2 FVKESK. CDR3 bases: TGTGCCAGCAGCCAATTATTGGACAGGGCCCATGAGCAGTTCTTC. Protein sequence: CASSQLLDRAHEQFF.

The genes are TRBV28 and TRBJ1-1; no clear D gene. V was pared by 5 bases and J by 1 base, with 8 bases between. Germline lookup yields CDR1 MDHEN and CDR2 SYDVKM. The CDR3 runs to 13 residues. For the CDR3, the DNA is TGTGCCAGCAGTCACCCAGAGAACACTGAAGCTTTCTTT. It codes for CASSHPENTEAFF.

The chain couples TRBV6-1 to TRBJ1-2; D possibly corresponds to TRBD1 (6 bases). V was pared by 4 bases and J by 6 bases, with 12 bases between. The CDR3 is made up of 13 amino acids. Germline V CDR1 and CDR2: MNHNS, SASEGT. This CDR3 is CASSGTVLHGYTF. The CDR3 region has the DNA TGTGCCAGCAGTGGGACAGTTCTCCATGGCTACACCTTC.

The J gene is TRBJ1-6, the V gene TRBV7-3; weak D call: TRBD1 (6 bases). This CDR3 is built from 15 residues. Looked up from germline, CDR1 is SGHTA and CDR2 is FQGTGA. With 2 bases removed from V and 8 bases from J, the gap between germline ends came to 13 bases. The DNA for the CDR3 is TGTGCCAGCAGCTTAGAGGGGGACCTTCATTCACCCCTCCACTTT. This encodes CASSLEGDLHSPLHF.

This sequence joins TRBV6-6 and TRBJ2-4, with TRBD1 identical over 7 bases. J lost 7 bases, V lost 5 bases, and 2 bases had no gene match. The CDR3 sequence is 12 residues long. Germline-derived CDR1 and CDR2 are MNHNY and SVGAGI (reference sequence). CDR3 DNA: TGTGCCAGCAGTCCGACAGGGAACATTCAGTACTTC. It translates to CASSPTGNIQYF.

This sequence joins TRBV5-6 and TRBJ2-3; 10 bases are a match to TRBD2. V shed 2 bases and J 3 bases; nucleotides not matched to a gene: 9. The CDR3 contains 17 residues. The V gene's germline CDR1 is SGHDT and CDR2 YYEEEE. The CDR3 reads CASSLSGRAEGTDTQYF. CDR3 sequence (DNA): TGTGCCAGCAGCTTAAGCGGGAGGGCCGAGGGTACAGATACGCAGTATTTT.

This chain uses TRBV9 with TRBJ1-3, with 9 bases aligning to TRBD1. J gave up 3 bases and V 3 bases, and 4 bases lay outside the gene matches. The CDR3 is 15 amino acids. Looked up from germline, CDR1 is SGDLS and CDR2 is YYNGEE. The CDR3 reads CASSAGQGNGNTIYF. The CDR3 DNA reads as TGTGCCAGCAGCGCGGGACAGGGAAATGGAAACACCATATATTTT.

V gene TRBV7-2 combines with J gene TRBJ1-2; 7 bases line up with TRBD1. The CDR3 has 17 residues. V gave up 1 base and J gave up 3 bases; unmatched junction bases: 11. Germline values: CDR1 SGHTA, CDR2 FQGNSA. CDR3 coding DNA: TGTGCCAGCAGCTTAGGGTCGACAGGGAGGCATGACTATGGCTACACCTTC. It encodes CASSLGSTGRHDYGYTF.

The chain is built from TRBV7-2 and TRBJ2-1; 10 bases match TRBD2. The V gene end was trimmed by 8 bases and the J gene end by 2 bases; junction bases not matched to a gene: 3. This CDR3 region has 14 residues. Germline V gene lookup returns CDR1 SGHTA and CDR2 FQGNSA. CDR3 nucleotide sequence: TGTGCCAGCCCGAGCGGGGGGGCCTACAATGAGCAGTTCTTC. Amino acids: CASPSGGAYNEQFF.

This clone was seen once. The J gene is TRBJ2-7, the V gene TRBV29-1, with 9 bases matching TRBD2. CDR1 SQVTM and CDR2 ANQGSEA come from the germline V gene. The CDR3 is made up of 16 amino acids. Trimming cost V 3 bases and J 5 bases; bases outside gene matches: 14. DNA of the CDR3: TGCAGCGTTGAGGATTCTACGCTTGGACTAGCGAACGAGCAGTACTTC. This encodes CSVEDSTLGLANEQYF.

This chain uses TRBV5-5 with TRBJ2-7; unclear D gene. Germline CDR1 is SGHKS and CDR2 is YYEKEE (reference sequence). The CDR3 sequence is 14 residues long. Deletions cut 2 bases from V and 3 bases from J, with 12 bases between. CDR3 residues: CASSFPGPYYEQYF. CDR3 nucleotide sequence: TGTGCCAGCAGCTTTCCGGGTCCATACTACGAGCAGTACTTC.

This chain uses TRBV5-1 with TRBJ2-7, with a tentative D call TRBD1 (7 bases). CDR3 length: 15 residues. The germline CDR1 and CDR2 sequences are SGHRS and YFSETQ. The V gene lost 2 bases and the J gene lost 5 bases, with 17 bases spanning the gap. Here the CDR3 DNA reads TGCGCCAGCAGCTTTCTTAGCAGGGGGGTAGACGAGCAGTACTTC. Translated: CASSFLSRGVDEQYF.

This clone appeared many times. V and J are TRBV2 and TRBJ2-3; D perhaps matches TRBD2 (6 bases). With 4 bases removed from V and 8 bases from J, the gap between germline ends came to 10 bases. This CDR3 spans 12 amino acids. Germline V CDR1 and CDR2: SNHLY, FYNNEI. CDR3: CASSVRGGTQYF. For the CDR3, the DNA is TGTGCCAGCAGTGTGCGGGGTGGTACGCAGTATTTT.

The rearrangement links TRBV4-2 to TRBJ2-1; no firm D call. Per germline, CDR1 LGHNA and CDR2 YNFKEQ. This CDR3 is 14 amino acids long. Trimming took off 0 bases at V and 7 bases at J, with 10 bases between the two ends. The CDR3 sequence is CASSQDRLDNEQFF. The CDR3 nucleotides read TGTGCCAGCAGCCAAGATAGGCTAGATAATGAGCAGTTCTTC.